These T cell receptor beta chains were read from a single sample in a study of CD8 T cells in Susac syndrome. Each CDR3 protein is one row after TCRdb ran MiXCR on the immunoSEQ multiplex PCR reads. The sample records about 200,000 distinct CDR3 sequences, nearly 95% being singletons. Input material: CD4+ T cells from PBMCs. Every receptor here comes from a human donor with multiple sclerosis. CDR3s include the opening cysteine and the closing phenylalanine or tryptophan. The D gene is left open where the match is weak. The size of a clone is reported for some rows only, either as once, few or many, or as a class for expanded clones.

J: TRBJ1-2
D: .
V: TRBV9
size: .
DNA: TGTGCCAGCAGCGTAGACGGCTATGGCTACACCTTC
CDR3: CASSVDGYGYTF

J: TRBJ1-3
D: .
V: TRBV29-1
size: once
DNA: TGCAGCGTTGAGGGGAACTCTGGAAACACCATATATTTT
CDR3: CSVEGNSGNTIYF

J: TRBJ1-4
D: TRBD1
V: TRBV14
size: .
DNA: TGTGCCAGCAGCCGCGGGACAGGGCATGAAAAACTGTTTTTT
CDR3: CASSRGTGHEKLFF

J: TRBJ2-1
D: .
V: TRBV5-4
size: .
DNA: TGTGCCAGCAGCTCTGACGCGGGGCTCAATGAGCAGTTCTTC
CDR3: CASSSDAGLNEQFF

J: TRBJ2-5
D: TRBD1
V: TRBV20-1
size: .
DNA: TGCAGTGCTACGACAGGGCCGGAGACCCAGTACTTC
CDR3: CSATTGPETQYF

J: TRBJ2-7
D: TRBD2
V: TRBV7-2
size: .
DNA: TGTGCCAGCAGCGGAAAGCGGGGGGCTTGGTACGAGCAGTACTTC
CDR3: CASSGKRGAWYEQYF

J: TRBJ2-1
D: .
V: TRBV20-1
size: .
DNA: TGCAGTGCCTCGTCCGGGACCTCACCCAATGAGCAGTTCTTC
CDR3: CSASSGTSPNEQFF

J: TRBJ2-1
D: TRBD2
V: TRBV11-2
size: .
DNA: TGTGCCAGCAGCTTCGGCGGGGGAAGTGAGCAGTTCTTC
CDR3: CASSFGGGSEQFF

J: TRBJ1-1
D: .
V: TRBV30
size: .
DNA: TGTGCCTGGAACTTTCAGGACTCCCGAACGGCTTTCTTT
CDR3: CAWNFQDSRTAFF

J: TRBJ2-3
D: TRBD1
V: TRBV15
size: .
DNA: TGTGCCACCAGCCCAGGACAGGATGGAGATACGCAGTATTTT
CDR3: CATSPGQDGDTQYF

J: TRBJ1-1
D: .
V: TRBV20-1
size: .
DNA: TGCAGTGCTAATAGGTTTAGGAACACTGAAGCTTTCTTT
CDR3: CSANRFRNTEAFF

J: TRBJ1-1
D: .
V: TRBV3-1
size: .
DNA: TGTGCCAGCAGCCAAGATCCAGGCAGGGTGGGCACTGAAGCTTTCTTT
CDR3: CASSQDPGRVGTEAFF

J: TRBJ2-1
D: .
V: TRBV18
size: .
DNA: TGTGCCAGCTCCACATACCCAAGCGTTGAGCAGTTCTTC
CDR3: CASSTYPSVEQFF

J: TRBJ2-1
D: .
V: TRBV5-4
size: once
DNA: TGTGCCAGCAGCTTGGGCGGGGCCAACAATGAGCAGTTCTTC
CDR3: CASSLGGANNEQFF

J: TRBJ1-2
D: .
V: TRBV29-1
size: .
DNA: TGCAGCGTTGTTGAGACCGTCTATGGCTACACCTTC
CDR3: CSVVETVYGYTF

J: TRBJ2-7
D: .
V: TRBV5-1
size: .
DNA: TGCGCCAGCAGCTTGCTAGCAACCTACGAGCAGTACTTC
CDR3: CASSLLATYEQYF

J: TRBJ1-1
D: .
V: TRBV5-4
size: .
DNA: TGTGCCAGCAGCTCCGGCGGGGGGCGAAACACTGAAGCTTTCTTT
CDR3: CASSSGGGRNTEAFF

J: TRBJ1-1
D: .
V: TRBV27
size: .
DNA: TGTGCCAGCAGGGTATCGAGGTCGTACACTGAAGCTTTCTTT
CDR3: CASRVSRSYTEAFF

J: TRBJ1-1
D: .
V: TRBV27
size: .
DNA: TGTGCCAGCAGTTTAAATTCGGTCCCGGACACTGAAGCTTTCTTT
CDR3: CASSLNSVPDTEAFF

J: TRBJ2-5
D: .
V: TRBV7-3
size: .
DNA: TGTGCCAGCAGCTTAAAATTCGGAGAGACCCAGTACTTC
CDR3: CASSLKFGETQYF

J: TRBJ2-3
D: .
V: TRBV7-3
size: .
DNA: TGTGCCAGCAGCTTAACAAAGGGGCGGGGCACAGATACGCAGTATTTT
CDR3: CASSLTKGRGTDTQYF

J: TRBJ2-1
D: TRBD1
V: TRBV29-1
size: .
DNA: TGCAGCGCTAGAGACAGGGGAAGCTACAATGAGCAGTTCTTC
CDR3: CSARDRGSYNEQFF

J: TRBJ2-5
D: TRBD2
V: TRBV9
size: .
DNA: TGTGCCAGCAGCGTAGGGCTAGCGGGGGGAGAGACCCAGTACTTC
CDR3: CASSVGLAGGETQYF

J: TRBJ2-1
D: TRBD2
V: TRBV6-1
size: .
DNA: TGTGCCAGCAGGACTAGCGGGAGCAATGAGCAGTTCTTC
CDR3: CASRTSGSNEQFF

J: TRBJ2-1
D: .
V: TRBV11-2
size: .
DNA: TGTGCCAGCAGCTTAGCTGCAGAGCAGTTCTTC
CDR3: CASSLAAEQFF